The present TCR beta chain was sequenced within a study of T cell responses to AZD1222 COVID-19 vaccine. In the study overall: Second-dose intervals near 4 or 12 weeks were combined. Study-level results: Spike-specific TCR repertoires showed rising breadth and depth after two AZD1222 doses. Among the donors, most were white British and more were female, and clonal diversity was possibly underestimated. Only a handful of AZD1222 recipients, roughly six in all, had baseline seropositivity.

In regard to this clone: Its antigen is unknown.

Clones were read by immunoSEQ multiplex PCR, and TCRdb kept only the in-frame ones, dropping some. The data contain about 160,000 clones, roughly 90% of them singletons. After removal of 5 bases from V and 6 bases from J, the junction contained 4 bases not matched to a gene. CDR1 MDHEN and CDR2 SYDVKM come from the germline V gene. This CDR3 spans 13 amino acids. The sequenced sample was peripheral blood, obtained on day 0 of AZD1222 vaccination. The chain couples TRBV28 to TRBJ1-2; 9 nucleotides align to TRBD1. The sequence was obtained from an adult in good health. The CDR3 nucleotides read TGTGCCAGCAGTCCCCGGACAGGGGATGGCTACACCTTC. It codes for CASSPRTGDGYTF.